This T cell receptor beta chain was retrieved from a study of T-cell memory formation after mild COVID-19 (dated by TCRdb to 2020 to 2023). Background on the whole study: TCR sequence clusters from the two donors were found to be largely donor specific. In a couple of donors, T-cell clones that expanded and contracted after mild COVID-19 were tracked by sequencing TCRalpha and TCRbeta repertoires over time. The cohort comprised two young, previously healthy adult volunteers, one female and one male.

From the cysteine up to the phenylalanine, the CDR3 has a length of 15 residues. Only CDR3 DNA is held: 45 bases, read in frame from base 1. Taken from the germline V gene, the CDR1 and CDR2 loops are SNHLY and FYNNEI. Trimming takes 6 bases from V and 6 bases from J, and the germline ends sit 17 bases apart. Points the paper makes about the study in general: SARS-CoV-2 specificity of the second-wave clones peaking on day 37 was not confirmed. From day 15 to 85, contracting clones showed balanced CD4/CD8 phenotypes, whereas a second wave of clones that expanded from day 15 to 37 leaned towards CD4+. Some responding clones were found in pre-infection memory, which suggests that pre-existing cross-reactive memory T cells took part in the SARS-CoV-2 response. Contracting CD4+ clones were located mainly in the CM and EM memory subsets, whereas CD8+ clones were found to be enriched in EMRA. The study included only a couple of mild cases, and larger cohorts that include severe cases with pre-infection samples were judged to be necessary.

Ficoll-Paque density gradient centrifugation was used to isolate PBMCs. This clonotype appeared many times. The target of this receptor is not known. No base quality information exists; no much larger clone differs at one position. For sequencing, an Illumina NovaSeq 6000 was employed. TCRalpha and TCRbeta cDNA libraries were constructed by 5'RACE with constant-segment primers, with sample barcodes and unique molecular identifiers being introduced. RNA was extracted from every sample with Trizol reagent. Amplification of the libraries took two PCR steps, and the second step added a second sample barcode plus Illumina TruSeq adapters. Libraries were sequenced on an Illumina NovaSeq with 2 x 150 bp paired-end reads. As for how the authors treated the data: With migec v1.2.7, reads were demultiplexed and then collapsed into UMI-guided consensus sequences. Using mixcr v2.1.11, UMI consensuses were aligned to TRA and TRB V and J templates and then assembled into clonotypes. Expanded or contracted clonotypes were those called significant by both edgeR and NoisET, with noise models trained on biological replicates. For edgeR calls, the thresholds were a false discovery rate-adjusted p below 0.01 and a log2 fold-change of 1. As an exploratory analysis of dynamics, max-normalized trajectories of the 1000 most abundant clonotypes were examined with PCA combined with hierarchical clustering. Separately sequenced CD4+ and CD8+ repertoires were used to assign the CD4 or CD8 phenotype of responding clones. The raw public data were reprocessed by TCRdb itself: fastp quality trimming at Q25, MiXCR clonotype calling, in-frame beta chains only. Rows merge per CDR3 protein into single entries with the most common DNA and genes. These V and J calls are TCRdb output, not the study's own analysis. The table for this sample lists roughly 300,000 distinct CDR3 sequences; 8.2% of them were counted only once. 22% of the sample belongs to the ten largest clones.

What was sequenced was PBMCs or a T cell subset sorted from them (not recorded which). Recombination joined TRBV2 with TRBJ2-2; the D gene is perhaps TRBD1 or TRBD2, as each covers 5 bases. The TCR sequence derives from a man aged 18 to 30 who had mild COVID-19 (a few samples of this study predate the infection). The sample titles of this study are shuffled in the database, so cell type and time point are left out; the donor was told from shared clones. At the DNA level, the sequence is TGTGCCAGCAGCTTGCTCGGGGCCCTGCCCGGGGAGCTGTTTTTT. Its translation reads: CASSLLGALPGELFF.